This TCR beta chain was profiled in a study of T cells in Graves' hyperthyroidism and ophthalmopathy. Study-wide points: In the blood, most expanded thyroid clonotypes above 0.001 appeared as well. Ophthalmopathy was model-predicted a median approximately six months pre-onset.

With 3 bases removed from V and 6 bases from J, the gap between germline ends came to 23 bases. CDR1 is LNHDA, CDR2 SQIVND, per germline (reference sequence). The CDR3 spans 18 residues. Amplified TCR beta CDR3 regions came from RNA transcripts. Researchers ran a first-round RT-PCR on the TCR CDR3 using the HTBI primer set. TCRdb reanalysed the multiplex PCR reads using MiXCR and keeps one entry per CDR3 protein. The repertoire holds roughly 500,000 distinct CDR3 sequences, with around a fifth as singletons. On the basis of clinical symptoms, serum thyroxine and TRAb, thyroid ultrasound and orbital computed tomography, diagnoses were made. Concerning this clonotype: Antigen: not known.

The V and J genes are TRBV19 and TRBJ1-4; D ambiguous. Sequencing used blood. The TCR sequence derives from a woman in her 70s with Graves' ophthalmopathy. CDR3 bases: TGTGCCAGTAGTATTATCCCCGCCCGGCGAGTCGGGTATGAAAAACTGTTTTTT. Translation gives CASSIIPARRVGYEKLFF.